The 20 T cell receptor beta chains given below trace back to one sample, sequenced in a study of identical twins. TCRdb analysed the 5' RACE reads with MiXCR anew, one entry per CDR3 protein. The table lists 510,000 or so distinct CDR3 sequences, around 15% of them singletons, with about 0.4% in the top ten. The same data also went into a second study, on yellow fever vaccine responses in identical twins.

What was sequenced was CD4+ T cells sorted from blood. These receptors all come from a woman aged 18 to 35 in good health.

The chain has TRBV28 and TRBJ2-3, with 8 bases that match TRBD2. Germline CDR1 is MDHEN and CDR2 is SYDVKM. V shed 6 bases and J 0 bases; nucleotides not matched to a gene: 14. CDR3 length equals 18 residues. CDR3 region: CASSSSRGAGASTDTQYF. DNA for the CDR3: TGTGCCAGCAGCTCATCCCGAGGAGCGGGGGCAAGCACAGATACGCAGTATTTT.

This rearrangement joins TRBV2 to TRBJ2-7; D might be TRBD2 (7 bases). V lost 6 bases, J lost 3 bases, and 15 bases lay in between. Germline-derived CDR1 and CDR2 are SNHLY and FYNNEI. CDR3 length: 14 amino acids. CDR3 sequence: CASSGEGVGYEQYF. The CDR3 DNA reads as TGTGCCAGCAGCGGGGAGGGGGTCGGCTACGAGCAGTACTTC.

This clonotype was recorded a few times. This chain links TRBV6-5 with TRBJ2-2; D not certain. Germline V gives CDR1 MNHEY, CDR2 SVGAGI. Between the trimmed V and J ends, which lost 2 bases and 1 base, there was a span of 8 bases. The CDR3 has 15 amino acids. The CDR3 reads CASSYRLQNTGELFF. The CDR3 nucleotides are TGTGCCAGCAGTTACAGACTTCAGAACACCGGGGAGCTGTTTTTT.

In this sample, this clonotype turned up many times. This chain uses TRBV7-6 with TRBJ2-7, with D perhaps matching TRBD1 (5 bases). V lost 4 bases, J lost 6 bases, and 16 bases lay in between. This CDR3 has 14 residues. Germline CDR1 reads SGHVS; CDR2 reads FNYEAQ. For the CDR3, the DNA is TGTGCCAGCAGCTCACAGGAAAACCTGTCCGAGCAGTACTTC. Protein sequence: CASSSQENLSEQYF. Combining the CDR3 with reference TRBV7-6 and TRBJ2-7 gives the whole variable domain GAGVSQSPRYKVTKRGQDVALRCDPISGHVSLYWYRQALGQGPEFLTYFNYEAQQDKSGLPNDRFSAERPEGSISTLTIQRTEQRDSAMYRCASSSQENLSEQYFGPGTRLTVT.

The chain uses TRBV10-1 and TRBJ2-1; TRBD2 agrees at 14 bases. Germline V gives CDR1 WNHNN, CDR2 SYGVQD (reference sequence). The CDR3 runs 20 residues. With V trimmed by 0 bases and J by 2 bases, 9 bases remained unmatched. The CDR3 is CASSESGTSGRGYAYNEQFF. In nucleotides, the CDR3 is TGCGCCAGCAGTGAGTCTGGGACTAGCGGGAGAGGTTATGCCTACAATGAGCAGTTCTTC.

This clonotype was seen only a few times. This rearrangement joins TRBV4-2 to TRBJ2-3; 13 nucleotides align to TRBD2. With 0 bases clipped from V and 6 bases from J, the junction kept 9 bases outside the gene matches. Germline V gene lookup returns CDR1 LGHNA and CDR2 YNFKEQ. The CDR3 runs 18 residues. The CDR3 region is CASSQDLWTSGGSDTQYF. The CDR3, as DNA: TGTGCCAGCAGCCAAGATCTCTGGACTAGCGGGGGTAGTGATACGCAGTATTTT.

J is TRBJ2-7 and V is TRBV21-1; the DNA was not compared with TRBD2, the D call given in the table. TRBV21-1 is reported as a pseudogene. The CDR3 covers 15 residues. CDR3: CASSSFSGETYEQYF. The CDR3 DNA reads as TGTGCCAGCAGCTCTTTTAGCGGAGAAACCTACGAGCAGTACTTC.

The sample holds a few counts of this clonotype. The CDR3 reads CASSLETGLGSPLHF. CDR3 DNA sequence: TGTGCCAGCAGCTTAGAGACGGGCTTGGGGTCACCCCTCCACTTT. The rearrangement joins TRBV7-8 to TRBJ1-6; D remains unclear. Trimming pared 1 base from V and 10 bases from J, leaving 14 bases between. From germline, CDR1 is SGHVS and CDR2 FQNEAQ. The CDR3 spans 15 residues.

This clonotype was seen a few times. The chain links TRBV2 to TRBJ2-1, with D maybe TRBD2 (6 bases). The V end was cut by 5 bases, the J end by 10 bases, with 15 bases between. CDR1 is SNHLY, CDR2 FYNNEI, per germline. CDR3 length: 13 amino acids. The CDR3 loop reads CASSPGLRVEQFF. The CDR3 DNA is TGTGCCAGCAGTCCGGGACTGCGGGTCGAGCAGTTCTTC.

This clonotype has just a few counts. The chain uses TRBV7-9 and TRBJ2-7; no clear D gene. Germline assignment: CDR1 SEHNR and CDR2 FQNEAQ (reference sequence). This CDR3 region has 12 residues. Between the trimmed V and J ends, which lost 3 bases and 5 bases, there was a span of 8 bases. CDR3 residues: CASSFFVHEQYF. CDR3 nucleotides: TGTGCCAGCAGCTTTTTCGTCCACGAGCAGTACTTC. Drawing the rest from reference TRBV7-9 and TRBJ2-7, the complete variable domain is DTGVSQNPRHKITKRGQNVTFRCDPISEHNRLYWYRQTLGQGPEFLTYFQNEAQLEKSRLLSDRFSAERPKGSFSTLEIQRTEQGDSAMYLCASSFFVHEQYFGPGTRLTVT.

This clonotype was seen a few times. CDR3 sequence reads: CASSNRPGQGKVGSYF. In DNA form, the CDR3 reads TGTGCCAGCAGTAACAGACCGGGACAGGGGAAGGTGGGATCGTACTTC. This chain links TRBV28 with TRBJ2-7; TRBD1 aligns across 10 bases. The CDR3 spans 16 residues. Unmatched junction bases numbered 19, after V lost 5 bases and J lost 12 bases. The germline gives CDR1 MDHEN, CDR2 SYDVKM.

The rearrangement joins TRBV2 to TRBJ1-6; D is ambiguous. Deletions cut 4 bases from V and 9 bases from J, with 16 bases between. Per germline, CDR1 SNHLY and CDR2 FYNNEI. The CDR3 runs to 15 residues. The CDR3 region is CASSGEEIIRSPLHF. CDR3 nucleotides: TGTGCCAGCAGTGGTGAGGAGATCATCCGTTCACCCCTCCACTTT.

This chain connects TRBV5-1 to TRBJ2-5; D is possibly TRBD1 or TRBD2 (6 bases each). The germline gives CDR1 SGHRS, CDR2 YFSETQ. CDR3 length: 14 amino acids. V was shortened by 4 bases and J by 5 bases, with 15 bases between the two germline ends. This chain's CDR3 is CASSASGDWETQYF. Written as DNA, the CDR3 is TGCGCCAGCAGCGCTTCAGGGGACTGGGAGACCCAGTACTTC. The complete variable domain, with remaining parts taken from reference TRBV5-1 and TRBJ2-5, reads KAGVTQTPRYLIKTRGQQVTLSCSPISGHRSVSWYQQTPGQGLQFLFEYFSETQRNKGNFPGRFSGRQFSNSRSEMNVSTLELGDSALYLCASSASGDWETQYFGPGTRLLVL.

This clonotype came up a few times. This chain links TRBV25-1 with TRBJ2-1; D tentatively reads TRBD1 or TRBD2 (6 bases each). The CDR3 is 14 residues long. V was pared by 5 bases and J by 3 bases, with 11 bases between. CDR1 MGHDK and CDR2 SYGVNS come from the germline V gene. CDR3 nucleotides: TGTGCCAGCAGTACTAGCAGGGGCTACAATGAGCAGTTCTTC. Amino acid sequence: CASSTSRGYNEQFF. Drawing the rest from reference TRBV25-1 and TRBJ2-1, the complete variable domain is EADIYQTPRYLVIGTGKKITLECSQTMGHDKMYWYQQDPGMELHLIHYSYGVNSTEKGDLSSESTVSRIRTEHFPLTLESARPSHTSQYLCASSTSRGYNEQFFGPGTRLTVL.

This clonotype was seen only a few times. This chain links TRBV7-9 with TRBJ2-7, with 9 nucleotides matching TRBD2. Looked up from germline, CDR1 is SEHNR and CDR2 is FQNEAQ (reference sequence). The CDR3 is 15 amino acids. V dropped 5 bases and J dropped 3; count of bases not matched to a gene: 8. The CDR3 DNA is TGTGCCAGCAGCCGAAGGACTAGCGCGAACTACGAGCAGTACTTC. Encoded protein: CASSRRTSANYEQYF.

This clonotype was found many times. The rearrangement joins TRBV7-9 to TRBJ1-1; D unclear. Trimming took off 7 bases at V and 4 bases at J, with 13 bases between the two ends. The CDR3 is 13 amino acids. CDR1 is SEHNR, CDR2 FQNEAQ, per germline (reference sequence). The CDR3 DNA reads as TGTGCCAGCACCGCCGGAGGTGGCACTGAAGCTTTCTTT. Its translation is CASTAGGGTEAFF.

The chain carries TRBV6-1 and TRBJ2-7; 12 bases are shared with TRBD2. This CDR3 contains 15 residues. The V and J ends lost 6 bases and 3 bases, in that order; junction bases with no gene match: 6. From germline, CDR1 is MNHNS and CDR2 SASEGT. CDR3 amino acids: CASRPTSGGNYEQYF. The CDR3 nucleotides read TGTGCCAGCAGGCCCACTAGCGGGGGGAACTACGAGCAGTACTTC.

The chain is built from TRBV5-1 and TRBJ2-1, with 9 positions matching TRBD1. V was clipped by 0 bases and J by 7 bases; unmatched bases: 8. Germline CDR1 and CDR2: SGHRS and YFSETQ. The CDR3 is made up of 16 amino acids. CDR3: CASSLVVGQGPNEQFF. CDR3 bases: TGCGCCAGCAGCTTGGTGGTAGGACAGGGGCCGAATGAGCAGTTCTTC.

This clonotype has more than one count but fewer than ten. J is TRBJ2-1 and V is TRBV24-1, with D tentatively TRBD2 (6 bases). Germline CDR1 is KGHDR and CDR2 is SFDVKD. V was shortened by 9 bases and J by 9 bases, with 20 bases between the two germline ends. This CDR3 has 14 residues. In DNA form, the CDR3 reads TGTGCCACCCAGGCGGCGGGATATTTGGGTGAGCAGTTCTTC. Its translation is CATQAAGYLGEQFF.

The CDR3 DNA reads TGTGCCAGCAGCCGGGACAGGGGGCTGGCGGGAGGGGATGAGCAGTTCTTC. It translates to CASSRDRGLAGGDEQFF. The chain carries TRBV5-5 and TRBJ2-1; 12 bases agree with TRBD1. J was trimmed by 8 bases and V by 4 bases; bases with no gene match: 13. In germline, CDR1 is SGHKS, CDR2 YYEKEE (reference sequence). The CDR3 is 17 residues long.